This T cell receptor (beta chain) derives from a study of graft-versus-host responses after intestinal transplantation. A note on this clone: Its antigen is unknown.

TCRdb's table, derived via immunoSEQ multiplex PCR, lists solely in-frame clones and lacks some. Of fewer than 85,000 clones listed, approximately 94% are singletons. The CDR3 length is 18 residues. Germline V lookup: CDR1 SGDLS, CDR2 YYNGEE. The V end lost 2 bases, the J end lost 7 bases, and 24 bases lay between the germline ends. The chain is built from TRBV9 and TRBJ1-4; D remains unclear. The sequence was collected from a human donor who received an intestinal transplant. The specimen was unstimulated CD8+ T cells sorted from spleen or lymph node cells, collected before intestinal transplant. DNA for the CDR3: TGTGCCAGCAGCGTTCGTGGGCGGCAGAAGCTGGGAAGTGAAAAACTGTTTTTT. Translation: CASSVRGRQKLGSEKLFF.